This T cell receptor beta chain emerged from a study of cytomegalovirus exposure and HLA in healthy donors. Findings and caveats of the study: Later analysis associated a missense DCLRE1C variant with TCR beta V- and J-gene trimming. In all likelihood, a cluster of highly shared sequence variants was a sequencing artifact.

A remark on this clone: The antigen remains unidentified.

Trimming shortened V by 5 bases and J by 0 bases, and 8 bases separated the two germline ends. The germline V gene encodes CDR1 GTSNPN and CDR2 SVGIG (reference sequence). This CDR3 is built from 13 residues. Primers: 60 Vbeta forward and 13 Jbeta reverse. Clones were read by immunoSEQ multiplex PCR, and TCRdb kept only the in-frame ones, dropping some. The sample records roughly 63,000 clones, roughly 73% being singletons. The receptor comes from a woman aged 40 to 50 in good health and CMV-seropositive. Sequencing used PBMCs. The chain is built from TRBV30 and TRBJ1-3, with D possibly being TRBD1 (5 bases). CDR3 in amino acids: CAWHRSSGNTIYF. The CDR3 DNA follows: TGTGCCTGGCACAGGAGCTCTGGAAACACCATATATTTT.